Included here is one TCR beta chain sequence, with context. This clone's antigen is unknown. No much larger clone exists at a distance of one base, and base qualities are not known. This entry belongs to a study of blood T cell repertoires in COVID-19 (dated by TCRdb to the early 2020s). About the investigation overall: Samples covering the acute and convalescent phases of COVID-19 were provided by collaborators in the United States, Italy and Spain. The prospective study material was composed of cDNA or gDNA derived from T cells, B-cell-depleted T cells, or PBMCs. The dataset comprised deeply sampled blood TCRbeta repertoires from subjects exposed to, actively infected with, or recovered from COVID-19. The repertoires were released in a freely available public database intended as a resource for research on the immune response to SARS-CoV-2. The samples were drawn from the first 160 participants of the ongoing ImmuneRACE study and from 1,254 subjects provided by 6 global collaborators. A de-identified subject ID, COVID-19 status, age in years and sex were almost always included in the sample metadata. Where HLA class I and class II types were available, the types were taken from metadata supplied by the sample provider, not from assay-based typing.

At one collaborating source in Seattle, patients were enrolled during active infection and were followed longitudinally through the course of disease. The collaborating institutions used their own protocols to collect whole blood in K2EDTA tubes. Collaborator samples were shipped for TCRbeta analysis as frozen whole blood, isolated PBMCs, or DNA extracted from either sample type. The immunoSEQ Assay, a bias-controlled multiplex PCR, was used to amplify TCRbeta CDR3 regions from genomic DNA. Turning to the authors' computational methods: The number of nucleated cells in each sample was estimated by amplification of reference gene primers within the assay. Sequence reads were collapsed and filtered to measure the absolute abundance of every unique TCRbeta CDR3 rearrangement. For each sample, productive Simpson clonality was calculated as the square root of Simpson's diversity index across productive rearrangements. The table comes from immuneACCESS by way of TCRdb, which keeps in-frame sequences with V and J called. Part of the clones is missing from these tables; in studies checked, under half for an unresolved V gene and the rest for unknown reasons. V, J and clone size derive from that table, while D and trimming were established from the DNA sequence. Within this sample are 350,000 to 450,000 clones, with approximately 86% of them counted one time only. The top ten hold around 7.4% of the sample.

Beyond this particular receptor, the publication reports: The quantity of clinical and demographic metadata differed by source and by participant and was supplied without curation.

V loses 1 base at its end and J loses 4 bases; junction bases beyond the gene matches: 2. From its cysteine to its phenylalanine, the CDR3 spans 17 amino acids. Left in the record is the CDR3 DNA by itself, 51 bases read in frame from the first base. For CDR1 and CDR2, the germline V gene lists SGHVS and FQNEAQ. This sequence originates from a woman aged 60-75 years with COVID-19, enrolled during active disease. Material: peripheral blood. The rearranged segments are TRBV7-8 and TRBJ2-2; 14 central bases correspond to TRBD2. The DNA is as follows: TGTGCCAGCAGCTTAGGACTAGCGGGGGGGCCCACCGGGGAGCTGTTTTTT. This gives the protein CASSLGLAGGPTGELFF.